This T cell receptor (beta chain) was sequenced in a study of blood T cells in healthy people across ages. The CDR3 is 16 residues long. Germline CDR1 is LGHNA and CDR2 is YSLEER. The ends were cut back, 0 bases at V and 3 bases at J, with 15 bases in the middle. A second PCR, run for roughly 6 to 11 cycles, used a sample-barcoded 5' primer plus a J-beta primer mix. TCRdb re-analysed the 5' RACE reads in MiXCR, keeping a single row per CDR3 protein. The sample has over 500,000 distinct CDR3 sequences, about a quarter seen once; the top ten hold 3% to 4%. Separately, the same data were catalogued under a study of T cells of mothers and their children.

The TCR sequence derives from a boy aged 2-9 years in good health. The sample consisted of blood. The chain carries TRBV4-3 and TRBJ2-7; TRBD2 might be the D (5 bases). The chain's CDR3 is CASSQDPAGVGYEQYF. CDR3 in DNA: TGCGCCAGCAGCCAAGATCCTGCCGGGGTGGGCTACGAGCAGTACTTC.